One sample yielded the 28 T cell receptor beta chains listed below, sequenced in a study of T cell changes during pregnancy in multiple sclerosis. Assay used: immunoSEQ multiplex PCR; TCRdb lists only in-frame clones, some missing. The data hold 60,000 to 85,000 clones, with just under 95% observed a single time. The sequencing used peripheral blood, collected after pregnancy. The origin of the receptors is a female donor in good health, enrolled as a control in a pregnancy study.

The J gene is TRBJ2-3, the V gene TRBV6-1; perhaps TRBD2 as D (5 bases). The germline V gene has CDR1 MNHNS and CDR2 SASEGT. V lost 0 bases and J 0 bases, leaving 7 bases between the germline ends. There are 15 residues in the CDR3. CDR3 in DNA: TGTGCCAGCAGTGAAGCCCCGGGGAGCACAGATACGCAGTATTTT. Encoded protein: CASSEAPGSTDTQYF.

The J gene is TRBJ2-7, the V gene TRBV5-1; 10 bases are a match to TRBD1. Germline V gene sequence: CDR1 SGHRS, CDR2 YFSETQ. The CDR3 totals 16 residues. V was clipped by 0 bases and J by 3 bases; unmatched bases: 6. The chain's CDR3 is CASSLGTGQGVYEQYF. In nucleotides, the CDR3 is TGCGCCAGCAGCTTGGGGACCGGACAGGGGGTCTACGAGCAGTACTTC.

The gene calls are TRBV10-3 and TRBJ2-7, with 13 bases fitting TRBD2. Germline lookup yields CDR1 ENHRY and CDR2 SYGVKD. After removal of 9 bases from V and 7 bases from J, the junction contained 6 bases not matched to a gene. The CDR3 has 13 residues. The CDR3 sequence is CAITSGRGEEQYF. The DNA of the CDR3 is TGTGCCATTACTAGCGGGAGGGGTGAAGAGCAGTACTTC.

The chain uses TRBV10-3 and TRBJ1-5; perhaps TRBD1 as D (6 bases). The V gene lost 0 bases and the J gene lost 7 bases, with 16 bases spanning the gap. Germline V CDR1 and CDR2: ENHRY, SYGVKD. The CDR3 has 16 amino acids. The CDR3 spells CAISESVLRGMQPQHF. CDR3 coding DNA: TGTGCCATCAGTGAGTCGGTCCTCAGGGGTATGCAGCCCCAGCATTTT.

The chain combines TRBV6-5 with TRBJ2-7; 8 nucleotides align to TRBD2. V dropped 5 bases and J dropped 2; count of bases not matched to a gene: 8. CDR1 and CDR2 from the germline V gene are MNHEY and SVGAGI. The CDR3 runs to 15 residues. CDR3 nucleotides: TGTGCCAGCAGTCCGGGGAGCGGGGGCCCCTACGAGCAGTACTTC. Translating it yields CASSPGSGGPYEQYF.

This clone came up once. V gene TRBV7-9 combines with J gene TRBJ2-7; D is perhaps TRBD1 (5 bases). Trimming pared 1 base from V and 3 bases from J, leaving 16 bases between. The CDR3 is 16 residues long. Germline V CDR1 and CDR2: SEHNR, FQNEAQ (reference sequence). CDR3 in amino acids: CASSLGLGVRNYEQYF. The CDR3, as DNA: TGTGCCAGCAGCTTAGGTTTAGGGGTGAGGAACTACGAGCAGTACTTC. Full variable domain (outside the CDR3, taken from reference TRBV7-9 and TRBJ2-7): DTGVSQNPRHKITKRGQNVTFRCDPISEHNRLYWYRQTLGQGPEFLTYFQNEAQLEKSRLLSDRFSAERPKGSFSTLEIQRTEQGDSAMYLCASSLGLGVRNYEQYFGPGTRLTVT.

The rearrangement links TRBV9 to TRBJ2-3, with a tentative D call TRBD2 (6 bases). Trimming left V 0 bases short and J 3 bases short, with 8 bases between. This CDR3 is built from 14 residues. The germline gives CDR1 SGDLS, CDR2 YYNGEE. Written as DNA, the CDR3 is TGTGCCAGCAGCGTAGGCGGGACGACAGATACGCAGTATTTT. Its translation: CASSVGGTTDTQYF. Full variable domain (outside the CDR3, taken from reference TRBV9 and TRBJ2-3): DSGVTQTPKHLITATGQRVTLRCSPRSGDLSVYWYQQSLDQGLQFLIQYYNGEERAKGNILERFSAQQFPDLHSELNLSSLELGDSALYFCASSVGGTTDTQYFGPGTRLTVL.

The chain combines TRBV6-1 with TRBJ2-1; tentatively, D is TRBD1 (5 bases). CDR3 length: 16 residues. The V gene lost 0 bases and the J gene lost 8 bases, with 17 bases spanning the gap. Germline V lookup: CDR1 MNHNS, CDR2 SASEGT. The CDR3 is CASSEALRTLGHEQFF. CDR3 DNA: TGTGCCAGCAGTGAAGCGCTCAGGACACTCGGCCATGAGCAGTTCTTC.

The rearrangement links TRBV19 to TRBJ2-5; D gene unclear. This CDR3 spans 15 amino acids. V lost 5 bases and J 4 bases, leaving 17 bases between the germline ends. From germline, CDR1 is LNHDA and CDR2 SQIVND (reference sequence). CDR3 nucleotide sequence: TGTGCCAGTAGTGTTGGGCAGGTGGAAGGAGAGACCCAGTACTTC. Translating gives CASSVGQVEGETQYF.

The gene calls are TRBV29-1 and TRBJ2-2, with TRBD2 matching 8 bases. With V trimmed by 6 bases and J by 5 bases, 5 bases remained unmatched. CDR3 length: 13 residues. Germline CDR1 and CDR2: SQVTM and ANQGSEA. CDR3 in amino acids: CSVERERTGELFF. The CDR3 bases are TGCAGCGTCGAGCGGGAGCGTACCGGGGAGCTGTTTTTT.

In its sample, this clone was seen once. V and J are TRBV2 and TRBJ2-1; 10 nucleotides agree with TRBD2. The trim removed 9 bases at V and 4 bases at J, leaving 9 bases unmatched. The germline CDR1 and CDR2 sequences are SNHLY and FYNNEI. The CDR3 sequence is 15 residues long. The CDR3 here is CASLAASGGYNEQFF. The CDR3 DNA sequence: TGTGCCAGTCTTGCCGCTAGCGGGGGTTACAATGAGCAGTTCTTC.

The chain combines TRBV7-8 with TRBJ2-7; tentative D call: TRBD2 (6 bases). V was clipped by 0 bases and J by 0 bases, with 12 bases between them. CDR3 length: 16 amino acids. The V gene's germline CDR1 is SGHVS and CDR2 FQNEAQ. CDR3 loop: CASSLAEGWSSYEQYF. The CDR3 region has the DNA TGTGCCAGCAGCTTAGCGGAGGGTTGGAGCTCCTACGAGCAGTACTTC.

This chain links TRBV2 with TRBJ2-7; D is unresolved. This CDR3 region has 14 residues. Per germline, CDR1 SNHLY and CDR2 FYNNEI. V was shortened by 6 bases and J by 5 bases, with 17 bases between the two germline ends. CDR3 nucleotides: TGTGCCAGCAGAGCGACGGCCCCTGGCCACGAGCAGTACTTC. Protein product: CASRATAPGHEQYF.

The chain has TRBV7-8 and TRBJ2-5; 8 nucleotides align to TRBD1. V lost 11 bases and J lost 4; bases outside the gene matches: 15. There are 15 residues in the CDR3. The V gene's germline CDR1 is SGHVS and CDR2 FQNEAQ. CDR3 nucleotide sequence: TGTGCCTCCACGCGGGATAGACAGGGGCCAGAGACCCAGTACTTC. It is translated as CASTRDRQGPETQYF. Full variable domain (missing parts from reference TRBV7-8 and TRBJ2-5): GAGVSQSPRYKVAKRGQDVALRCDPISGHVSLFWYQQALGQGPEFLTYFQNEAQLDKSGLPSDRFFAERPEGSVSTLKIQRTQQEDSAVYLCASTRDRQGPETQYFGPGTRLLVL.

This clone occurred once. J is TRBJ1-6 and V is TRBV5-1; the D is unclear. The CDR3 covers 15 residues. Germline-derived CDR1 and CDR2 are SGHRS and YFSETQ. Trimming took 0 bases from V and 3 from J, leaving 7 bases between them. The CDR3 reads CASSLGGNYNSPLHF. Here the CDR3 DNA reads TGCGCCAGCAGCTTGGGAGGGAACTATAATTCACCCCTCCACTTT.

This clone qualifies as medium-sized (0.01 to 0.1%). J is TRBJ2-4 and V is TRBV9; 9 bases are a match to TRBD1. Germline trimming cut 3 bases from V and 2 bases from J; bases unmatched to any gene: 6. Germline CDR1 SGDLS, CDR2 YYNGEE. CDR3 length: 16 amino acids. This CDR3 reads CASSAQGAGPKNIQYF. CDR3 nucleotide sequence: TGTGCCAGCAGCGCACAGGGGGCAGGGCCCAAAAACATTCAGTACTTC.

This rearrangement joins TRBV9 to TRBJ2-7, with 8 bases aligning to TRBD1. CDR1 SGDLS and CDR2 YYNGEE come from the germline V gene. The length of the CDR3 is 14 residues. V gave up 4 bases and J gave up 4 bases; unmatched junction bases: 7. CDR3: CASSPRQGNYEQYF. The DNA for the CDR3 is TGTGCCAGCAGCCCCCGACAGGGGAATTACGAGCAGTACTTC.

The rearrangement uses TRBV4-1 and TRBJ2-5, with 9 bases that match TRBD1. The DNA end lines up better with TRBJ2-7; the J call may be wrong. The germline V gene has CDR1 MGHRA and CDR2 YSYEKL. The CDR3 contains 14 residues. The chain's CDR3 is CASSRDRAPGEQYF. In DNA form, the CDR3 reads TGCGCCAGCAGCCGGGACAGGGCCCCCGGCGAGCAGTACTTC.

The CDR3 DNA reads TGTGCCAGCGGGGGGTTTACGTCTACCTACGAGCAGTACTTC. Protein product: CASGGFTSTYEQYF. This sequence joins TRBV2 and TRBJ2-7; TRBD2 is a possible D gene (6 bases). The CDR3 is made up of 14 amino acids. The V end was cut by 8 bases, the J end by 2 bases, with 16 bases between. The germline V gene has CDR1 SNHLY and CDR2 FYNNEI.

The chain links TRBV6-5 to TRBJ1-2, with a weak D call TRBD1 (6 bases). Germline-derived CDR1 and CDR2 are MNHEY and SVGAGI. This CDR3 has 14 amino acids. V was shortened by 6 bases and J by 4 bases, with 15 bases between the two germline ends. CDR3 in amino acids: CASRRGWTAYGYTF. In nucleotides, the CDR3 is TGTGCCAGCAGGCGAGGTTGGACAGCCTATGGCTACACCTTC.

This rearrangement joins TRBV4-1 to TRBJ1-6; 8 positions agree with TRBD1. The CDR3 length is 15 residues. Looked up from germline, CDR1 is MGHRA and CDR2 is YSYEKL. Trimming at V came to 0 bases and at J to 9 bases, leaving 4 bases not matched to a gene. The CDR3 nucleotides are TGCGCCAGCAGCCAAGAAAACAGGGGGATTTCACCCCTCCACTTT. As protein: CASSQENRGISPLHF.

This rearrangement joins TRBV29-1 to TRBJ2-3; D remains unclear. The CDR3 sequence is 14 residues long. Germline lookup yields CDR1 SQVTM and CDR2 ANQGSEA. V was pared by 7 bases and J by 0 bases, with 14 bases between. In DNA form, the CDR3 reads TGCAGCGCCGTGCCAGTTTCTAGCACAGATACGCAGTATTTT. Translating it yields CSAVPVSSTDTQYF.

The chain is built from TRBV9 and TRBJ2-3; 8 bases match TRBD2. CDR1 and CDR2 (germline): SGDLS, YYNGEE. V lost 0 bases, J lost 3 bases, and 6 bases stayed unmatched. The CDR3 length is 16 residues. The CDR3 nucleotides are TGTGCCAGCAGCGTAGGACGGGGGGGCCAGACAGATACGCAGTATTTT. Translating gives CASSVGRGGQTDTQYF.

This clone has only one observation. The V and J genes are TRBV29-1 and TRBJ1-4; 10 bases line up with TRBD1. The junction had 5 bases not matched to a gene; V was cut back by 4 bases and J by 6 bases. The CDR3 is 14 amino acids. Germline CDR1 and CDR2: SQVTM and ANQGSEA. The CDR3 region has the DNA TGCAGCGTTGCTCTCGGGACAGGGGATGAAAAACTGTTTTTT. Amino acids: CSVALGTGDEKLFF.

The chain joins TRBV7-3 to TRBJ2-3, with D possibly being TRBD2 (5 bases). The CDR3 sequence is 22 residues long. Germline V CDR1 and CDR2: SGHTA, FQGTGA. V was cut by 5 bases and J by 1 base, with 34 bases left in between. CDR3 amino acids: CASSHNSIAPPPLAIGTDTQYF. The CDR3 coding sequence is TGTGCCAGCAGCCATAACTCGATTGCCCCGCCCCCGCTAGCTATCGGCACAGATACGCAGTATTTT.

This clone turned up a few times. The V call is TRBV4-2, the J call TRBJ2-3; TRBD2 aligns across 13 bases. The CDR3 length is 16 residues. The germline V gene encodes CDR1 LGHNA and CDR2 YNFKEQ. The V gene end was trimmed by 6 bases and the J gene end by 4 bases; junction bases not matched to a gene: 7. The chain's CDR3 is CASSPLLAGGPDTQYF. CDR3 sequence (DNA): TGTGCCAGCAGTCCCCTACTAGCGGGAGGGCCAGATACGCAGTATTTT.

The gene calls are TRBV15 and TRBJ1-3, with D maybe TRBD1 (5 bases). Trimming removed 2 bases from V and 6 bases from J, with 11 bases in between. The CDR3 length is 14 residues. Germline CDR1 is LNHNV and CDR2 is YYDKDF (reference sequence). For the CDR3, the DNA is TGTGCCACCAGCAGACAGGGCTGGGAAAACACCATATATTTT. This sequence encodes CATSRQGWENTIYF.

The table lists this clone with a count of one. The J gene is TRBJ1-1, the V gene TRBV2; D gene ambiguous. This CDR3 comprises 13 residues. Trimming removed 4 bases from V and 1 base from J, with 7 bases in between. Germline V lookup: CDR1 SNHLY, CDR2 FYNNEI. The CDR3, as DNA: TGTGCCAGCAGTGTACAGAAGAACACTGAAGCTTTCTTT. This translates into CASSVQKNTEAFF.